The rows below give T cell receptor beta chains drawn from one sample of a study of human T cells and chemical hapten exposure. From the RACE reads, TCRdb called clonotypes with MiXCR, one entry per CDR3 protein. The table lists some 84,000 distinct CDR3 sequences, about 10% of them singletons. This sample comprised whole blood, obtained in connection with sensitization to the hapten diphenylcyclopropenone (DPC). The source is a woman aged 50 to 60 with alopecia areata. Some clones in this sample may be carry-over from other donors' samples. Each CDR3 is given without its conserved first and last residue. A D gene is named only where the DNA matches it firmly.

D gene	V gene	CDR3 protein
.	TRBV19	ASRRDGSTNEKLF
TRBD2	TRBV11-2	ASSLEGFSAGEPYEQY
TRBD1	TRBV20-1	SAKGQGNRMNTEAF
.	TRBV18	ASSEGRVRTNEQF
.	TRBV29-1	SGDLTDTQY
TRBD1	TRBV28	ASSSGDRTLAKNIQY
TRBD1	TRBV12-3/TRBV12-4	ASSSETGGEQY
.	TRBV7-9	ASQELARRNTGELF
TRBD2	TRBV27	ATSLKQAGVENEQF
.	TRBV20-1	SAEGGVLYYEQY
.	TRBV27	ASKSSYEQY
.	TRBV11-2	ASSLGQAWTDTQY
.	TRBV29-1	SVEITDRGTQY
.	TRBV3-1	ASSPLVGSGTEAF
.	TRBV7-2	ASSLAPNQPQH
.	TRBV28	ASGGGGRYEQY
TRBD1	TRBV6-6	ASSYDRGRGTQY
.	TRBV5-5	ASSLRATSYEQY
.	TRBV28	ASSLQGLNTQY
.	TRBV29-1	SVARGRNQPQH
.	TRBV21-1	ASSEFATNTEAF
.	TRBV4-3	ASSQDGMNEQF
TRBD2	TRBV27	ASSLSGGTGLAGPSYEQY
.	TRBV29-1	SVAEWTANEKLF
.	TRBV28	ASSLGGASYEQY
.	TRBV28	ASRDPWTEAF
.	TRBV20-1	SARGTESSYEQY
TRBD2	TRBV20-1	SARVPAIAGGITGELF
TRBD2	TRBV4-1	ASSAKHRGGPYNEQF
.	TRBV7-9	ASSLGVQETQY
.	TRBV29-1	SVVWGSTEAF
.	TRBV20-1	SAEQSGRTSYEQY
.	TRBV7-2	ASSLVADTYQETQY
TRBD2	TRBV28	ASRPGLAGGPAYNEQF
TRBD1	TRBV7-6	ASSPGQGATGELF
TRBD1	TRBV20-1	SAHRQGSQTQY
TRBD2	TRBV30	AWSPLAGGPDTQY
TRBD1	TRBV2	ASRDQGQGRSPLH
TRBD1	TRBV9	ASSGGLDRDRQQY
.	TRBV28	ASSPTQGYNEKLF
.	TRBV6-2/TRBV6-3	ASRDSPYEQY
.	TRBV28	ASSSPGGATNEKLF
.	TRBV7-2	ASSLVFREDQPQH
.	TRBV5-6	ASSTRKIGVVTDTQY
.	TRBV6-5	ASRRVDSSGANVLT
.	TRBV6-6	ASSYSARNTGELF
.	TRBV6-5	ATARGSGVGSPLH
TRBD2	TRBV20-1	SAAGTSSEQY
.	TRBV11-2	ASSLDNVGREQY